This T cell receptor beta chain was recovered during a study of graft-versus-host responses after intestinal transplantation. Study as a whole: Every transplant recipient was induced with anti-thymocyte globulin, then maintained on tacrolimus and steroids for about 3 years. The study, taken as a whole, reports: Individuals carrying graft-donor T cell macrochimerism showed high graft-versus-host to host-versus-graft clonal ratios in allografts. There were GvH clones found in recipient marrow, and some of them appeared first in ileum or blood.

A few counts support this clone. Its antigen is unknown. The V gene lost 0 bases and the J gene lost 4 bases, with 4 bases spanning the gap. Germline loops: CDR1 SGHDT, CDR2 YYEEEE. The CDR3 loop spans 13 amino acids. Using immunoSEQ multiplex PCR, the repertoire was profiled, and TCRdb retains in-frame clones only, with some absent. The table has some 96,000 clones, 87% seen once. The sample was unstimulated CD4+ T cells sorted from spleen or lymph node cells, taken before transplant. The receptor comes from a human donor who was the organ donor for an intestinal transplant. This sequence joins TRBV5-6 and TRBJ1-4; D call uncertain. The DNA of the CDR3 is TGTGCCAGCAGCTTGGATATTAATGAAAAACTGTTTTTT. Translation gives CASSLDINEKLFF.